Following are 15 T cell receptor beta chains from one sample sequenced in a study of identical twins. TCRdb re-called the 5' RACE reads with MiXCR, one entry per CDR3 protein. Among 400,000 to 500,000 distinct CDR3 sequences listed, roughly 13% were seen once. In addition, the sample was reused for a study of yellow fever vaccine responses in identical twins.

Sequencing input: CD4+ T cells sorted from blood. The receptor source for this set is a woman younger than 35 in good health.

This clonotype turned up a few times. The V and J genes are TRBV5-1 and TRBJ2-2; 8 nucleotides match TRBD2. V was pared by 4 bases and J by 0 bases, with 8 bases of the junction left unmatched. The germline V gene has CDR1 SGHRS and CDR2 YFSETQ. The CDR3 is 17 amino acids. Here the CDR3 reads CASSLAGAGANTGELFF. The CDR3 DNA reads TGCGCCAGCAGCCTAGCCGGAGCGGGGGCGAACACCGGGGAGCTGTTTTTT.

This chain uses TRBV5-1 with TRBJ2-3; 13 nucleotides line up with TRBD2. After removal of 5 bases from V and 3 bases from J, the junction contained 9 bases not matched to a gene. Germline CDR1 is SGHRS and CDR2 is YFSETQ. The CDR3 covers 17 residues. The chain's CDR3 is CASSSRTSGRGTDTQYF. The CDR3 DNA follows: TGCGCCAGCAGTTCAAGGACTAGCGGGAGAGGGACAGATACGCAGTATTTT.

This clonotype was counted a few times. The rearrangement joins TRBV12-3 or TRBV12-4 to TRBJ2-5; the match to TRBD2 covers 16 bases. With 4 bases clipped from V and 7 bases from J, the junction kept 6 bases outside the gene matches. The CDR3 spans 16 residues. The CDR3 here is CASSSGTSGGAWTQYF. DNA for the CDR3: TGTGCCAGCAGTTCTGGGACTAGCGGGGGGGCCTGGACCCAGTACTTC.

This clonotype has ten or more counts. The CDR3 spells CASSPTGNQPQHF. The CDR3 nucleotides are TGTGCCAGCTCACCAACGGGAAATCAGCCCCAGCATTTT. The rearrangement uses TRBV18 and TRBJ1-5; D uncertain. CDR1 and CDR2 from the germline V gene are KGHSH and LQKENI. V was pared by 2 bases and J by 4 bases, with 6 bases between. The CDR3 consists of 13 residues.

This sequence joins TRBV20-1 and TRBJ2-3; D is uncertain. Germline V gives CDR1 DFQATT, CDR2 SNEGSKA (reference sequence). V was trimmed by 4 bases and J by 2 bases, leaving 16 bases between them. The CDR3 has 15 residues. CDR3 amino acids: CSATDRRRNTDTQYF. The CDR3 nucleotides are TGCAGTGCTACGGACCGGAGACGGAACACAGATACGCAGTATTTT.

This clonotype was counted a few times. This chain joins TRBV10-3 and TRBJ1-3; D gene uncertain. V was trimmed by 3 bases and J by 7 bases, leaving 10 bases between them. Germline loops: CDR1 ENHRY, CDR2 SYGVKD. The CDR3 sequence is 13 residues long. The CDR3, as DNA: TGTGCCATCAGTGACGACCGAGGGAACACCATATATTTT. Its protein is CAISDDRGNTIYF.

This clonotype showed up just a few times. This chain links TRBV15 with TRBJ2-1, with 10 bases that match TRBD2. The CDR3 has 17 residues. CDR1 and CDR2 from the germline V gene are LNHNV and YYDKDF (reference sequence). With V trimmed by 3 bases and J by 3 bases, 8 bases remained unmatched. The CDR3 DNA reads TGTGCCACCAGCAGCAAACTAGCGGGGTTGTTCTACAATGAGCAGTTCTTC. Translation: CATSSKLAGLFYNEQFF.

This clonotype was seen only a few times. This chain connects TRBV5-6 to TRBJ2-2; tentatively, D is TRBD1 (5 bases). V was clipped by 4 bases and J by 2 bases, with 9 bases between them. CDR3 length: 14 amino acids. CDR1 and CDR2 (germline): SGHDT, YYEEEE. This CDR3 is CASSAQANTGELFF. The CDR3 DNA sequence: TGTGCCAGCAGCGCACAGGCTAACACCGGGGAGCTGTTTTTT.

This clonotype was observed a few times. The chain combines TRBV29-1 with TRBJ2-5, with 7 bases lining up with TRBD2. Trimming took 8 bases from V and 5 from J; bases not matched to a gene: 11. Per germline, CDR1 SQVTM and CDR2 ANQGSEA. The CDR3 length is 13 residues. CDR3 DNA sequence: TGCAGCTTCCGATTAGCGGGCGTGGAGACCCAGTACTTC. It is translated as CSFRLAGVETQYF.

This clonotype has only a few counts. The V call is TRBV20-1, the J call TRBJ2-5; D perhaps matches TRBD2 (6 bases). CDR3 length equals 14 residues. CDR1 and CDR2 (germline): DFQATT, SNEGSKA (reference sequence). V lost 2 bases and J lost 2, with 12 bases in between. In DNA form, the CDR3 reads TGCAGTGCTAGACTAGGAGGGGTTCAAGAGACCCAGTACTTC. Translating it yields CSARLGGVQETQYF.

The rearrangement uses TRBV7-9 and TRBJ2-1, with D tentatively TRBD2 (5 bases). CDR3 length: 14 amino acids. V gave up 4 bases and J gave up 4 bases, with 11 bases separating them. CDR1 SEHNR and CDR2 FQNEAQ come from the germline V gene (reference sequence). CDR3 residues: CASSSTGSYNEQFF. The CDR3, as DNA: TGTGCCAGCAGCTCGACTGGGAGTTACAATGAGCAGTTCTTC.

This clonotype was counted once. V gene TRBV28 combines with J gene TRBJ2-2; 9 positions match TRBD1. Trimming at V came to 6 bases and at J to 5 bases, leaving 7 bases not matched to a gene. CDR1 MDHEN and CDR2 SYDVKM come from the germline V gene. The CDR3 length is 15 residues. CDR3 amino acids: CASRPTGGKTGELFF. Written as DNA, the CDR3 is TGTGCCAGCAGACCTACAGGGGGCAAGACCGGGGAGCTGTTTTTT.

This rearrangement joins TRBV28 to TRBJ2-1; TRBD1 is a possible D gene (5 bases). V shed 1 base and J shed 7 bases, with 11 bases lying between them. Germline-derived CDR1 and CDR2 are MDHEN and SYDVKM. This CDR3 region has 14 residues. In nucleotides, the CDR3 is TGTGCCAGCAGTTTATTTTCAGGGTGGAATGAGCAGTTCTTC. It yields the protein CASSLFSGWNEQFF.

The rearrangement joins TRBV6-5 to TRBJ2-7, with 8 positions matching TRBD1. Trimming took 6 bases from V and 2 from J; bases not matched to a gene: 15. Germline V gene lookup returns CDR1 MNHEY and CDR2 SVGAGI. The CDR3 is made up of 17 amino acids. This chain's CDR3 is CASSYALARDRTYEQYF. CDR3 coding DNA: TGTGCCAGCAGCTACGCGCTCGCCCGGGACAGGACCTACGAGCAGTACTTC.

The rearrangement links TRBV7-9 to TRBJ2-7; D unresolved. This CDR3 region has 12 residues. CDR1 is SEHNR, CDR2 FQNEAQ, per germline (reference sequence). V lost 5 bases and J 6 bases, leaving 11 bases between the germline ends. In DNA form, the CDR3 reads TGTGCCAGCAGCCCAGGTTGGGTCGAGCAGTACTTC. This sequence encodes CASSPGWVEQYF.